Listed here are 25 T cell receptor beta chains from one sample, sequenced in a study of control samples from healthy donors and cancer patients. TCRdb's table, derived via immunoSEQ multiplex PCR, lists solely in-frame clones and lacks some. The sample includes approximately 150,000 clones, roughly 94% of them seen just once. Sequencing was performed on PBMCs. The receptors originated from a man in his 60s with colorectal cancer.

J is TRBJ2-1 and V is TRBV27, with D maybe TRBD2 (6 bases). From germline, CDR1 is MNHEY and CDR2 SMNVEV (reference sequence). The CDR3 has 14 amino acids. The ends were cut back, 5 bases at V and 5 bases at J, with 13 bases in the middle. The CDR3 sequence is CASSRGVPNNEQFF. DNA for the CDR3: TGTGCCAGCAGTCGCGGGGTCCCTAACAATGAGCAGTTCTTC.

The chain couples TRBV27 to TRBJ1-2, with 9 bases that match TRBD1. CDR3 size: 14 residues. V was pared by 1 base and J by 6 bases, with 3 bases of the junction left unmatched. Germline lookup yields CDR1 MNHEY and CDR2 SMNVEV (reference sequence). The CDR3 nucleotides read TGTGCCAGCAGTTTATATTGGACAGGGGATGGCTACACCTTC. Protein: CASSLYWTGDGYTF.

The chain has TRBV2 and TRBJ2-2; D gene unclear. This CDR3 has 15 amino acids. The germline gives CDR1 SNHLY, CDR2 FYNNEI. The V gene lost 6 bases and the J gene lost 1 base, with 12 bases spanning the gap. The CDR3 region has the DNA TGTGCCAGCAGAGGGCGGAAGCTGAACACCGGGGAGCTGTTTTTT. Its protein is CASRGRKLNTGELFF.

This rearrangement joins TRBV7-6 to TRBJ1-6, with D possibly TRBD1 on 6 matching bases. V was trimmed by 7 bases and J by 9 bases, leaving 19 bases between them. In germline, CDR1 is SGHVS, CDR2 FNYEAQ. CDR3 length: 15 amino acids. CDR3 residues: CASTKEAQGGSPLHF. In nucleotides, the CDR3 is TGTGCCAGCACCAAGGAGGCACAGGGTGGTTCACCCCTCCACTTT.

CDR3 sequence: CASTLRAGFGNTEAFF. The CDR3 DNA reads as TGTGCCAGTACTTTAAGAGCGGGTTTCGGGAACACTGAAGCTTTCTTT. The V and J genes are TRBV19 and TRBJ1-1; D ambiguous. This CDR3 has 16 amino acids. CDR1 LNHDA and CDR2 SQIVND come from the germline V gene (reference sequence). Trimming took off 7 bases at V and 1 base at J, with 19 bases between the two ends.

This chain links TRBV6-4 with TRBJ2-3; 10 nucleotides align to TRBD2. With V trimmed by 6 bases and J by 4 bases, 7 bases remained unmatched. There are 15 residues in the CDR3. In germline, CDR1 is MRHNA, CDR2 SNTAGT. In nucleotides, the CDR3 is TGTGCCAGCAGCCTCAGCGGGGGGGCATCAGATACGCAGTATTTT. Amino acid sequence: CASSLSGGASDTQYF.

The chain combines TRBV19 with TRBJ2-2, with 9 bases that match TRBD1. With 5 bases clipped from V and 7 bases from J, the junction kept 8 bases outside the gene matches. The CDR3 is 15 amino acids. The germline V gene encodes CDR1 LNHDA and CDR2 SQIVND (reference sequence). The CDR3 sequence: CASSQGTGHVGELFF. DNA for the CDR3: TGTGCCAGTAGTCAGGGGACAGGGCATGTCGGGGAGCTGTTTTTT.

This sequence joins TRBV6-5 and TRBJ2-7, with a tentative D call TRBD2 (6 bases). The CDR3 length is 14 residues. V was clipped by 6 bases and J by 2 bases, with 14 bases between them. The V gene's germline CDR1 is MNHEY and CDR2 SVGAGI. The CDR3 coding sequence is TGTGCCAGCAGCACCCGGGACTTTGCCTACGAGCAGTACTTC. Encoded protein: CASSTRDFAYEQYF.

CDR3 loop: CASSWGRGGLHTYYNEQFF. CDR3 DNA sequence: TGCGCCAGCAGCTGGGGCCGGGGAGGGCTCCACACCTATTACAATGAGCAGTTCTTC. V and J are TRBV5-1 and TRBJ2-1, with 7 bases matching TRBD2. Germline CDR1 and CDR2: SGHRS and YFSETQ. CDR3 length equals 19 residues. V was pared by 3 bases and J by 4 bases, with 19 bases of the junction left unmatched. The full variable domain, completed using reference TRBV5-1 and TRBJ2-1, is KAGVTQTPRYLIKTRGQQVTLSCSPISGHRSVSWYQQTPGQGLQFLFEYFSETQRNKGNFPGRFSGRQFSNSRSEMNVSTLELGDSALYLCASSWGRGGLHTYYNEQFFGPGTRLTVL.

The chain carries TRBV5-1 and TRBJ2-5; TRBD1 matches at 8 bases. The CDR3 sequence is 15 residues long. Losses at the gene ends were 0 bases for V and 1 base for J; bases not matched to a gene: 2. Germline-derived CDR1 and CDR2 are SGHRS and YFSETQ. In DNA form, the CDR3 reads TGCGCCAGCAGCTTGGGGGACAGGACCCAAGAGACCCAGTACTTC. Translation gives CASSLGDRTQETQYF.

The chain employs TRBV24-1 and TRBJ2-3; D is tentatively TRBD1 or TRBD2 (5 bases each). CDR3 length equals 16 residues. V lost 4 bases, J lost 0 bases, and 13 bases lay in between. From germline, CDR1 is KGHDR and CDR2 SFDVKD. CDR3: CATSEGRQSSTDTQYF. In nucleotides, the CDR3 is TGTGCCACCAGTGAAGGGAGACAGTCTAGCACAGATACGCAGTATTTT.

This clone occurred once. The chain has TRBV30 and TRBJ2-7, with D unclear. Trimming removed 3 bases from V and 5 bases from J, with 11 bases in between. This CDR3 comprises 12 residues. Germline V CDR1 and CDR2: GTSNPN, SVGIG (reference sequence). The CDR3 protein is CAWRVVGNEQYF. The CDR3 DNA reads as TGTGCCTGGAGGGTGGTTGGGAACGAGCAGTACTTC.

The chain recombines TRBV25-1 with TRBJ1-2, with D uncertain. Looked up from germline, CDR1 is MGHDK and CDR2 is SYGVNS. The CDR3 covers 15 residues. V gave up 3 bases and J gave up 4 bases, with 15 bases separating them. CDR3 in DNA: TGTGCCAGCAGTGAGTGGGATAACGGTTTCTATGGCTACACCTTC. It specifies CASSEWDNGFYGYTF.

This chain connects TRBV2 to TRBJ2-3, with D tentatively TRBD1 (6 bases). Trimming removed 5 bases at V and 2 bases at J, with 11 bases between. Looked up from germline, CDR1 is SNHLY and CDR2 is FYNNEI. This CDR3 spans 14 amino acids. The CDR3 coding sequence is TGTGCCAGCAGTCGGGACACCTTCACAGATACGCAGTATTTT. Encoded protein: CASSRDTFTDTQYF.

This chain joins TRBV6-2 or TRBV6-3 and TRBJ2-3, with D possibly being TRBD1 (6 bases). Trimming left V 6 bases short and J 7 bases short, with 17 bases between. The CDR3 sequence is 14 residues long. The germline CDR1 and CDR2 sequences are MNHEY and SVGEGT. CDR3 DNA sequence: TGTGCCAGCAGCCTTACCCCCGGACAGTATACGCAGTATTTT. Encoded protein: CASSLTPGQYTQYF.

This clone was found once. This chain uses TRBV6-5 with TRBJ2-3; the match to TRBD2 covers 12 bases. This CDR3 contains 14 residues. V shed 11 bases, J shed 2 bases, and the junction held 5 bases outside the gene matches. The germline V gene encodes CDR1 MNHEY and CDR2 SVGAGI. CDR3 DNA: TGTGCCGCCAGGACTAGCGGGGCCACAGATACGCAGTATTTT. This codes for CAARTSGATDTQYF.

The chain employs TRBV2 and TRBJ1-2, with TRBD1 matching over 9 bases. Per germline, CDR1 SNHLY and CDR2 FYNNEI. V lost 1 base to trimming and J lost 7 bases; unmatched junction nucleotides: 4. The CDR3 loop spans 14 amino acids. The DNA for the CDR3 is TGTGCCAGCAGTGAAGAGGGACAGGGATTTGGCTACACCTTC. This encodes CASSEEGQGFGYTF.

This sequence joins TRBV7-6 and TRBJ1-1; 8 bases line up with TRBD1. Germline CDR1 SGHVS, CDR2 FNYEAQ. The CDR3 loop spans 15 amino acids. With V trimmed by 1 base and J by 6 bases, 7 bases remained unmatched. The CDR3 DNA is TGTGCCAGCAGCTTAGGGACAGGGCTTGCCGCTGAAGCTTTCTTT. It translates to CASSLGTGLAAEAFF.

The CDR3 DNA reads TGTGCCAGCAGCTCCGATTATAATTCACCCCTCCACTTT. It specifies CASSSDYNSPLHF. This chain connects TRBV7-2 to TRBJ1-6; D remains ambiguous. V dropped 4 bases and J dropped 4 bases, with 5 bases sitting between them. The CDR3 totals 13 residues. In germline, CDR1 is SGHTA, CDR2 FQGNSA.

The chain employs TRBV6-6 and TRBJ2-7; a weak D match, TRBD2 (6 bases). From germline, CDR1 is MNHNY and CDR2 SVGAGI (reference sequence). The CDR3 sequence is 13 residues long. Trimming pared 11 bases from V and 3 bases from J, leaving 17 bases between. CDR3 residues: CAAGSRLGYEQYF. CDR3 bases: TGTGCCGCCGGGAGCCGGTTAGGCTACGAGCAGTACTTC.

The chain uses TRBV9 and TRBJ1-6; a possible D gene is TRBD1 (5 bases). Germline CDR1 is SGDLS and CDR2 is YYNGEE. CDR3 size: 17 residues. V lost 3 bases and J lost 0, with 13 bases in between. In nucleotides, the CDR3 is TGTGCCAGCAGCGCCCGACAGCAGAGCTCCTATAATTCACCCCTCCACTTT. As protein: CASSARQQSSYNSPLHF.

The rearrangement links TRBV27 to TRBJ2-1; no reliable D call. The CDR3 has 11 residues. V was clipped by 8 bases and J by 7 bases, with 9 bases between them. Germline V gene sequence: CDR1 MNHEY, CDR2 SMNVEV (reference sequence). The CDR3 reads CASGPRNEQFF. The CDR3 nucleotides read TGTGCCAGCGGGCCCAGGAATGAGCAGTTCTTC.

The chain recombines TRBV7-9 with TRBJ1-5; 9 bases agree with TRBD1. The ends lost 4 bases at V and 13 bases at J; junction bases unmatched: 20. The CDR3 has 17 amino acids. Germline V lookup: CDR1 SEHNR, CDR2 FQNEAQ (reference sequence). CDR3 sequence (DNA): TGTGCCAGCAGCTCGGGTTTATCGGGACAGGGTGGCAATCAGCAGCATTTT. Translating gives CASSSGLSGQGGNQQHF.

The CDR3 loop is CASSLVPTGSHYGYTF. The CDR3 coding sequence is TGTGCCAGCAGTTTAGTCCCGACAGGGTCTCACTATGGCTACACCTTC. The chain uses TRBV27 and TRBJ1-2; 7 bases align to TRBD1. The germline V gene has CDR1 MNHEY and CDR2 SMNVEV (reference sequence). The CDR3 has 16 residues. V gave up 2 bases and J gave up 3 bases; unmatched junction bases: 9.

This clone is a singleton in its sample. The chain has TRBV19 and TRBJ1-3, with a weak D call TRBD1 (6 bases). CDR1 is LNHDA, CDR2 SQIVND, per germline (reference sequence). The V end was cut by 6 bases, the J end by 0 bases, with 9 bases between. The CDR3 runs to 14 residues. CDR3 DNA: TGTGCCAGTAGGTGGGACAACTCTGGAAACACCATATATTTT. Encoded protein: CASRWDNSGNTIYF.